Listed below are T cell receptor beta chains from one sample, sequenced in a study of blood T cell repertoires in COVID-19. The table came from immunoSEQ multiplex PCR; TCRdb's copy has only in-frame clones and leaves some out. The profile shows around 260,000 clones, roughly 90% of them singletons. The sequencing input was peripheral blood. These receptors originate from a woman aged 25-40 years with active or convalescent COVID-19. The CDR3 runs from the conserved cysteine through the conserved F or W. D genes are given only for firm matches.

V: TRBV4-3
J: TRBJ2-3
D: NA
CDR3: CASSLGGAGTDTQYF
DNA: TGCGCCAGCAGCCTAGGGGGGGCTGGCACAGATACGCAGTATTTT

V: TRBV19
J: TRBJ1-2
D: TRBD1
CDR3: CASSPGTEAYYGYTF
DNA: TGTGCCAGTAGTCCTGGGACAGAAGCATACTATGGCTACACCTTC

V: TRBV7-9
J: TRBJ1-2
D: TRBD1
CDR3: CASSLVRPDRAGSGYTF
DNA: TGTGCCAGCAGCTTGGTCAGGCCGGACAGGGCAGGTAGTGGCTACACCTTC

V: TRBV27
J: TRBJ2-6
D: NA
CDR3: CASSINRVRSSGANVLTF
DNA: TGTGCCAGCAGTATAAACCGGGTCCGATCCTCTGGGGCCAACGTCCTGACTTTC

V: TRBV7-2
J: TRBJ2-3
D: NA
CDR3: CASSLGQPGADTQYF
DNA: TGTGCCAGCAGCTTAGGACAGCCAGGCGCAGATACGCAGTATTTT

V: TRBV28
J: TRBJ2-5
D: NA
CDR3: CASRSRGETQYF
DNA: TGTGCCAGCCGGTCCAGGGGAGAGACCCAGTACTTC

V: TRBV5-6
J: TRBJ1-2
D: TRBD1
CDR3: CASSLVVTGGAGNYGYTF
DNA: TGTGCCAGCAGCTTGGTCGTGACAGGGGGCGCGGGTAACTATGGCTACACCTTC

V: TRBV9
J: TRBJ2-7
D: TRBD2
CDR3: CASSPQGGLNYEQYF
DNA: TGTGCCAGCAGCCCTCAGGGAGGGTTAAACTACGAGCAGTACTTC

V: TRBV7-9
J: TRBJ1-1
D: NA
CDR3: CASSLGGASFF
DNA: TGTGCCAGCAGCTTAGGGGGAGCGTCTTTCTTT

V: TRBV5-4
J: TRBJ1-1
D: NA
CDR3: CASSFETGSPEAFF
DNA: TGTGCCAGCAGCTTTGAGACAGGAAGCCCTGAAGCTTTCTTT

V: TRBV28
J: TRBJ1-6
D: NA
CDR3: CASSGTESSYNSPLHF
DNA: TGTGCCAGCAGTGGTACAGAGAGCTCCTATAATTCACCCCTCCACTTT

V: TRBV5-1
J: TRBJ1-2
D: TRBD1
CDR3: CASSVESPGQGIGGYTF
DNA: TGCGCCAGCAGCGTAGAGTCTCCGGGACAGGGAATCGGGGGCTACACCTTC